The rows below give T cell receptor beta chains drawn from one sample of a study of CD8 T cells in ankylosing spondylitis. TCRdb redid the calling of the 5' RACE reads with MiXCR, one entry per CDR3 protein. Seen here are about 450,000 distinct CDR3 sequences, roughly 26% observed once, and the top ten hold about 0.9%. Sequenced input: blood, either unsorted or a sorted T cell fraction (not recorded which). These receptors came from a male donor with ankylosing spondylitis. The CDR3 runs from the conserved cysteine through the conserved F or W. The D gene is left open where the match is weak. Only some rows state a clone size, as once, few, many or a class for expanded clones.

cdr3_length,d_call,j_call,v_call,clone_size,cdr3_aa,cdr3_nt
16,TRBD1,TRBJ1-2,TRBV7-8,once,CASSLAGQGGSYGYTF,TGTGCCAGCAGCTTGGCCGGACAGGGAGGAAGCTATGGCTACACCTTC
14,NA,TRBJ1-1,TRBV19,NA,CASRATAKNTEAFF,TGTGCCAGTAGAGCTACAGCCAAGAACACTGAAGCTTTCTTT
14,NA,TRBJ2-5,TRBV5-1,few,CASSLGKEEETQYF,TGCGCCAGCAGCTTAGGGAAGGAGGAAGAGACCCAGTACTTC
18,NA,TRBJ2-6,TRBV12-3/TRBV12-4,NA,CASSASWDKGPGANVLTF,TGTGCCAGCAGCGCCTCTTGGGACAAGGGACCTGGGGCCAACGTCCTGACTTTC
15,TRBD2,TRBJ2-7,TRBV12-3/TRBV12-4,few,CASSLALAGAGEQYF,TGTGCCAGCAGTTTAGCACTAGCGGGAGCCGGCGAGCAGTACTTC
16,NA,TRBJ2-2,TRBV12-3/TRBV12-4,few,CASSFSGTRNTGELFF,TGTGCCAGCAGTTTCTCCGGGACAAGGAACACCGGGGAGCTGTTTTTT
16,NA,TRBJ2-7,TRBV20-1,NA,CSAARTESALSYEQYF,TGCAGTGCCGCGCGGACTGAAAGTGCCCTCTCCTACGAGCAGTACTTC
14,TRBD2,TRBJ2-5,TRBV12-3/TRBV12-4,NA,CASSLAGATETQYF,TGTGCCAGCAGTCTAGCGGGAGCTACAGAGACCCAGTACTTC
15,TRBD1,TRBJ1-1,TRBV5-1,few,CASSLEQGAVTEAFF,TGCGCCAGCAGCTTGGAGCAGGGGGCGGTCACTGAAGCTTTCTTT
11,NA,TRBJ2-3,TRBV7-2,NA,CASLYTDTQYF,TGTGCCAGCTTATACACAGATACGCAGTATTTT
15,NA,TRBJ2-2,TRBV7-9,NA,CASSLPSQGTGELFF,TGTGCCAGCAGCTTACCGTCCCAGGGCACCGGGGAGCTGTTTTTT
15,TRBD2,TRBJ2-6,TRBV6-1,NA,CASSHGGSGANVLTF,TGTGCCAGCAGCCACGGGGGGTCTGGGGCCAACGTCCTGACTTTC
14,NA,TRBJ2-7,TRBV5-1,NA,CASRSGAVPHEQYF,TGCGCCAGCAGATCGGGGGCAGTCCCCCACGAGCAGTACTTC
16,TRBD1,TRBJ1-4,TRBV5-1,NA,CASSSNRGQLGEKLFF,TGCGCCAGCAGCTCTAACAGGGGCCAGCTGGGTGAAAAACTGTTTTTT
17,TRBD2,TRBJ2-1,TRBV20-1,NA,CSARAALAGGYYNEQFF,TGCAGTGCTAGAGCGGCTTTAGCGGGAGGCTACTACAATGAGCAGTTCTTC
11,NA,TRBJ1-1,TRBV14,NA,CATREGTEAFF,TGTGCCACCAGGGAGGGCACTGAAGCTTTCTTT
17,TRBD1,TRBJ2-6,TRBV24-1,NA,CATSGPRDSFERNVLTF,TGTGCCACCAGTGGCCCTCGGGACAGCTTTGAAAGGAACGTCCTGACTTTC
17,TRBD2,TRBJ2-3,TRBV18,NA,CASSPTGGTSLSDTQYF,TGTGCCAGCTCACCAACCGGCGGGACTAGTCTCTCAGATACGCAGTATTTT
18,TRBD2,TRBJ2-3,TRBV24-1,few,CATSDSSGRSPRTDTQYF,TGTGCCACCAGTGATTCTAGCGGGAGATCTCCCCGCACAGATACGCAGTATTTT
12,NA,TRBJ1-1,TRBV12-3/TRBV12-4,many,CASSLETNRAFF,TGTGCCAGCAGCCTAGAGACCAACCGGGCTTTCTTT
15,NA,TRBJ1-1,TRBV20-1,NA,CSARDPGRFNTEAFF,TGCAGTGCTAGAGATCCTGGGCGGTTCAACACTGAAGCTTTCTTT
16,TRBD2,TRBJ2-2,TRBV27,NA,CASRRGTTKNTGELFF,TGTGCCAGCAGGCGGGGGACTACCAAAAACACCGGGGAGCTGTTTTTT
14,TRBD2,TRBJ2-7,TRBV12-3/TRBV12-4,many,CASSRLASSYEQYF,TGTGCCAGCAGTCGACTAGCGTCCTCCTACGAGCAGTACTTC
13,NA,TRBJ2-1,TRBV5-6,NA,CASSPYNYNEQFF,TGTGCCAGCAGCCCGTATAACTACAATGAGCAGTTCTTC
14,NA,TRBJ2-6,TRBV20-1,NA,CSAESRAGANVLTF,TGCAGTGCCGAAAGCAGGGCTGGGGCCAACGTCCTGACTTTC
15,NA,TRBJ1-4,TRBV7-2,NA,CASSLRGEGNEKLFF,TGTGCCAGCAGCTTGAGGGGAGAGGGGAATGAAAAACTGTTTTTT
13,NA,TRBJ1-1,TRBV4-1,few,CASSDARDTEAFF,TGCGCCAGCAGCGACGCCCGGGACACTGAAGCTTTCTTT
15,TRBD1,TRBJ2-3,TRBV6-5,NA,CASSSSGGFTDTQYF,TGTGCCAGCAGTTCCTCAGGGGGCTTCACAGATACGCAGTATTTT
16,TRBD2,TRBJ2-3,TRBV29-1,many,CSVEGTAGVGTDTQYF,TGCAGCGTTGAAGGTACAGCGGGAGTCGGTACAGATACGCAGTATTTT
17,NA,TRBJ2-2,TRBV5-6,few,CASSKPSLRVRTGELFF,TGTGCCAGCAGCAAACCGTCACTTCGGGTCAGGACGGGGGAGCTGTTTTTT
13,NA,TRBJ1-1,TRBV27,NA,CASSLMVNTEAFF,TGTGCCAGCAGTTTAATGGTTAACACTGAAGCTTTCTTT
12,NA,TRBJ1-5,TRBV7-9,NA,CAREDSSQPQHF,TGTGCCAGAGAGGACAGCTCACAGCCCCAGCATTTT
12,NA,TRBJ2-2,TRBV6-1,few,CASSVPGGELFF,TGTGCCAGCAGTGTCCCTGGCGGGGAGCTGTTTTTT
16,NA,TRBJ2-1,TRBV20-1,few,CSARSRTEFSYNEQFF,TGCAGTGCTAGATCAAGGACAGAATTCTCCTACAATGAGCAGTTCTTC
13,NA,TRBJ2-1,TRBV20-1,NA,CSARDRKHNEQFF,TGCAGTGCTAGAGATCGCAAACACAATGAGCAGTTCTTC
13,TRBD1,TRBJ1-5,TRBV7-9,few,CASSIQGDQPQHF,TGTGCCAGCAGCATCCAGGGGGATCAGCCCCAGCATTTT
14,TRBD1,TRBJ2-4,TRBV5-1,few,CASSGTGGANIQYF,TGCGCCAGCAGCGGTACAGGGGGCGCAAACATTCAGTACTTC
12,NA,TRBJ2-2,TRBV10-3,many,CAIRGGTGELFF,TGTGCCATCAGGGGAGGCACCGGGGAGCTGTTTTTT
12,NA,TRBJ1-1,TRBV20-1,NA,CSATPPGAEAFF,TGCAGTGCTACCCCCCCGGGGGCTGAAGCTTTCTTT
16,NA,TRBJ2-2,TRBV24-1,few,CATSDAAGGDTGELFF,TGTGCCACCAGTGATGCGGCAGGGGGGGACACCGGGGAGCTGTTTTTT
13,TRBD1,TRBJ1-1,TRBV6-1,once,CASRAQGTLEAFF,TGTGCCAGCAGGGCACAGGGGACCCTCGAAGCTTTCTTT
16,NA,TRBJ2-1,TRBV9,few,CASNAAGSSSYNEQFF,TGTGCCAGCAACGCGGCGGGCTCCAGCTCCTACAATGAGCAGTTCTTC
16,NA,TRBJ2-1,TRBV20-1,few,CSARTLRGSGYNEQFF,TGCAGTGCTAGGACCCTCAGGGGTTCAGGGTACAATGAGCAGTTCTTC
15,NA,TRBJ1-1,TRBV28,NA,CASSLGSGIGTEAFF,TGTGCCAGCAGTTTGGGTTCGGGGATCGGCACTGAAGCTTTCTTT
13,NA,TRBJ2-1,TRBV27,NA,CASSLLGFQEQFF,TGTGCCAGCAGTTTATTGGGATTCCAAGAGCAGTTCTTC
13,TRBD1,TRBJ2-7,TRBV2,NA,CASSGTGRNEQYF,TGTGCCAGCAGTGGGACAGGGAGGAACGAGCAGTACTTC
13,TRBD2,TRBJ2-5,TRBV29-1,NA,CSGGGFPQETQYF,TGCAGCGGCGGGGGGTTCCCGCAGGAGACCCAGTACTTC
14,NA,TRBJ1-1,TRBV2,NA,CASSIGEGNTEAFF,TGTGCCAGCAGTATCGGGGAGGGGAACACTGAAGCTTTCTTT
13,NA,TRBJ2-5,TRBV5-1,NA,CASSFLGLETQYF,TGCGCCAGCAGCTTCCTGGGCCTAGAGACCCAGTACTTC
17,NA,TRBJ1-4,TRBV6-2/TRBV6-3,NA,CASTFLDPSVTNEKLFF,TGTGCCAGCACCTTCCTGGACCCGTCGGTAACCAATGAAAAACTGTTTTTT
13,NA,TRBJ1-5,TRBV6-5,NA,CASRLGGNQPQHF,TGTGCCAGCAGATTAGGGGGCAATCAGCCCCAGCATTTT
16,NA,TRBJ2-2,TRBV7-6,NA,CASSLLWERDTGELFF,TGTGCCAGCAGCCTCCTGTGGGAGCGGGACACCGGGGAGCTGTTTTTT
13,NA,TRBJ2-2,TRBV30,NA,CAWSVQGTGELFF,TGTGCCTGGAGTGTACAGGGCACCGGGGAGCTGTTTTTT
15,NA,TRBJ1-1,TRBV12-3/TRBV12-4,NA,CASRYGVQLTTEAFF,TGTGCCAGCAGGTACGGGGTGCAATTAACCACTGAAGCTTTCTTT
22,NA,TRBJ1-2,TRBV27,few,CASSLSVGESVGGPGLTMDYTF,TGTGCCAGCAGTTTATCGGTGGGGGAGTCGGTTGGGGGACCGGGACTAACTATGGACTACACCTTC
13,NA,TRBJ2-2,TRBV12-3/TRBV12-4,NA,CASSFRWGGELFF,TGTGCCAGCAGTTTCAGGTGGGGCGGGGAGCTGTTTTTT
15,TRBD2,TRBJ2-1,TRBV12-3/TRBV12-4,many,CASSLTSGPYNEQFF,TGTGCCAGCAGTCTAACTAGCGGGCCCTACAATGAGCAGTTCTTC
13,TRBD1,TRBJ2-2,TRBV7-8,NA,CASRSTGTGELFF,TGTGCCAGCAGGTCGACAGGGACCGGGGAGCTGTTTTTT
13,NA,TRBJ1-5,TRBV3-1,few,CASSTTRNQPQHF,TGTGCCAGCAGCACTACGCGCAATCAGCCCCAGCATTTT
11,NA,TRBJ2-5,TRBV4-1,NA,CASSQYETQYF,TGCGCCAGCAGCCAATACGAGACCCAGTACTTC